This T cell receptor beta chain was identified in a study of blood T cells in healthy people across ages (dated by TCRdb to about 2015). Some background on the complete study: In model experiments, template switching captured about one uniquely barcoded TCR beta cDNA molecule for every two T cells. The study analyzed two additional independent replicas of 1 million unique cDNA reads from the same blood draw for two donors, one aged 18 to 29 and one aged 80 or older. Donors of different ages were randomly distributed across sequencing lanes to avoid experimental bias. The donors were divided into four age groups: young (average around 15 years), middle-aged (about 39), aged (62) and long-lived (roughly 88). Using deep sequencing normalized with unique cDNA molecular identifiers, the study measured how TCR beta repertoire diversity changes with age.

Library preparation used 5' RACE. The sequencing machine was an Illumina HiSeq 2500. A second PCR of about 7 to 12 cycles was performed with a sample-barcoded 5' primer and a J-beta primer mix. Each TCR beta cDNA molecule received a unique molecular identifier from a template-switch 5' adaptor carrying 12 random nucleotides. Each sample yielded at least 3 million CDR3-containing paired-end reads. First-strand cDNA was synthesized from all RNA with the Mint cDNA synthesis kit, primed by a TRBC-specific oligonucleotide. Following uracil-DNA glycosylase treatment, a first 18-cycle PCR with universal primers M1SS and BC2_uni_R was performed on all cDNA. The study's own analysis went as follows. For normalization, 1 million high-quality reads, each with a distinct molecular identifier, were randomly selected from each sample. Instead of being binned into consensus sequences, reads that shared molecular identifiers were thrown out. MiTCR, set to a Q25 quality threshold and the strictest error-elimination algorithm, was used for CDR3 identification, clonotype clustering and error correction. Lower-bound total TCR beta diversity was estimated with a nonparametric unseen species model using Euler transformation. TCRdb ran its own pipeline on the public reads, namely fastp trimming at Q25 and MiXCR clone calling, and kept in-frame beta chains. All rows with the same CDR3 protein become a single entry with the most common DNA and genes. The V and J calls were not made by the authors but by TCRdb's processing. Across this sample there are hundreds of thousands of distinct CDR3 sequences, with 56% seen only once. The ten biggest clones cover roughly 25% of the sample.

The roughly 39 donors, aged about 6 to 90 years, were systemically healthy Caucasian individuals from Russia. About 10 milliliters of peripheral blood were collected from each donor into EDTA-treated Vacutainer tubes. Ficoll-Paque density-gradient centrifugation was used to isolate PBMCs, with at least 7 million per sample. Total RNA was extracted from PBMCs with Trizol reagent, with at least 6 micrograms obtained per sample. For every donor, an aliquot of PBMCs went through flow cytometry to measure the percentages of naive CD45RAhigh/CD27high T cells. According to the germline V gene, CDR1 reads SGHDT and CDR2 reads YYEEEE. The CDR3 spans 15 residues, from the cysteine through the phenylalanine. The read is trimmed to its CDR3 DNA, 45 bases read in frame from base 1. V loses 5 bases, J loses 4 bases, and the germline ends lie 19 bases apart. Remarks on this clonotype: Its antigen is not yet known. There are no base qualities to consult, and no much larger clone falls within one base.

Summary of the overall study and its limitations: The percentage of naive T cells measured by flow cytometry correlated strongly with observed TCR beta diversity. Conclusive comparison of naive and antigen-experienced compartments was prevented by the profiling of bulk unsorted PBMCs. The long-lived group showed more naive CD4+ T cells, fewer expanded clones and increased TCR diversity than the aged group, suggesting age selection. Because the CMV infection status of the donors was unknown, age-related changes in expanded clonotypes may potentially have been confounded. As age increased, observed TCR beta diversity per million T cells dropped in a roughly linear way, and a significant reduction was already evident by age 40. Estimates of total diversity from one million sequenced T cells were regarded as lower bounds and underestimates.

This TCR was recovered from a man aged 35 to 55 in good health. The rearranged chain carries TRBV5-6 and TRBJ2-7, with the D assignment possibly TRBD1 or TRBD2, given 5 matching bases for each. The source material was blood. The DNA sequence follows: TGTGCCAGCAGGGCCGGGACCATAAGTGGTTACGAGCAGTACTTC. This translates into CASRAGTISGYEQYF.